This T cell receptor beta chain was sequenced for a study of T cell responses to AZD1222 COVID-19 vaccine. Study-wide background: Doses given second, at about 4 or about 12 weeks, were pooled.

Data came from immunoSEQ multiplex PCR; TCRdb stores just in-frame clones and leaves some out. The table records about 180,000 clones, about 90% of them present only once. With regard to this clone: The antigen remains unidentified.

The study's findings and limits: Donors were chiefly white British, with a greater number of females, and clonal diversity was perhaps underestimated. Nearly half of the spike-specific TCRs reportedly recognize variant regions that carry no mutations.

From germline, CDR1 is SGHNT and CDR2 YYREEE (reference sequence). The CDR3 extends over 17 amino acids. V shed 2 bases and J shed 0 bases, with 15 bases lying between them. The TCR was taken from an adult in good health. This chain uses TRBV5-4 with TRBJ1-3, with D possibly matching TRBD1 (5 bases). Sequencing used peripheral blood, obtained on day 0 of AZD1222 vaccination. The CDR3 DNA reads as TGTGCCAGCAGCTTTTCACAGGTTTCGAGCTCTGGAAACACCATATATTTT. The encoded protein is CASSFSQVSSSGNTIYF.